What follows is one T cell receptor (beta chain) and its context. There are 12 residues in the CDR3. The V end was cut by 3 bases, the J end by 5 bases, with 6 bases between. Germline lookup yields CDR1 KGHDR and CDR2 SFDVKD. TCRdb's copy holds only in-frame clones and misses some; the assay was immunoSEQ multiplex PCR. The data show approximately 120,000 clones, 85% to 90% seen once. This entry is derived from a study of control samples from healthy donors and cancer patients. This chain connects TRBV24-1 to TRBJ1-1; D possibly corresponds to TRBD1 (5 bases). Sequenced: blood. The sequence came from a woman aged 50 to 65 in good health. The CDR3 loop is CATSDGGTEAFF. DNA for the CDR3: TGTGCCACCAGTGATGGGGGGACTGAAGCTTTCTTT.